The 9 T cell receptor beta chains below all came from one sample that was sequenced in a study of OX40 agonist ivuxolimab in advanced cancers. The data were produced by immunoSEQ multiplex PCR, yet TCRdb's version contains in-frame clones alone and is incomplete. The data show tens of thousands of clones, over 80% seen once. The starting material was CD4+ or CD8+ T cells sorted from blood, obtained in a trial of the OX40 agonist ivuxolimab. The origin of the receptors is an adult with an advanced solid tumor such as melanoma, head and neck, liver or kidney cancer.

The chain has TRBV7-3 and TRBJ2-3; D not certain. Germline CDR1 is SGHTA and CDR2 is FQGTGA. V gave up 0 bases and J gave up 2 bases, with 3 bases separating them. This CDR3 region has 13 residues. CDR3 residues: CASSLTTTDTQYF. The CDR3 nucleotides are TGTGCCAGCAGCTTAACGACCACAGATACGCAGTATTTT.

This rearrangement joins TRBV4-1 to TRBJ1-4; no clear D. The V end lost 1 base, the J end lost 6 bases, and 15 bases lay between the germline ends. Per the germline V gene, CDR1 is MGHRA and CDR2 is YSYEKL. The CDR3 consists of 16 residues. The CDR3: CASSQAGPNVYEKLFF. The DNA for the CDR3 is TGCGCCAGCAGCCAAGCCGGGCCCAACGTCTATGAAAAACTGTTTTTT.

The V and J genes are TRBV9 and TRBJ1-5; 7 nucleotides agree with TRBD1. The J segment lost 0 bases and the V segment lost 4 bases, leaving 16 bases of the junction unmatched. The length of the CDR3 is 19 residues. The germline V gene has CDR1 SGDLS and CDR2 YYNGEE. CDR3 protein: CASSPTDRVPPYSNQPQHF. The CDR3 region has the DNA TGTGCCAGCAGCCCTACCGACAGGGTACCCCCTTATAGCAATCAGCCCCAGCATTTT. The full variable domain, rest sourced from reference TRBV9 and TRBJ1-5, is DSGVTQTPKHLITATGQRVTLRCSPRSGDLSVYWYQQSLDQGLQFLIQYYNGEERAKGNILERFSAQQFPDLHSELNLSSLELGDSALYFCASSPTDRVPPYSNQPQHFGDGTRLSIL.

The rearrangement links TRBV27 to TRBJ2-1; weak D call: TRBD2 (6 bases). Trimming pared 4 bases from V and 0 bases from J, leaving 13 bases between. The germline V gene has CDR1 MNHEY and CDR2 SMNVEV (reference sequence). The CDR3 has 16 amino acids. In DNA form, the CDR3 reads TGTGCCAGCAGTTCACATCGGGAGAGCTCCTACAATGAGCAGTTCTTC. Amino acid sequence: CASSSHRESSYNEQFF.

This sequence joins TRBV2 and TRBJ2-7; possibly TRBD1 for D (6 bases). CDR3 size: 14 residues. Trimming shortened V by 10 bases and J by 0 bases, and 16 bases separated the two germline ends. Germline V gives CDR1 SNHLY, CDR2 FYNNEI. The CDR3 sequence: CAITPQDSSYEQYV. The CDR3 DNA reads TGTGCCATCACACCCCAGGACAGCTCCTACGAGCAGTACGTC.

This clone was observed a few times. This sequence joins TRBV4-2 and TRBJ1-1, with D unclear. Germline V gives CDR1 LGHNA, CDR2 YNFKEQ. This CDR3 has 14 amino acids. Trimming removed 0 bases from V and 1 base from J, with 6 bases in between. The CDR3 bases are TGTGCCAGCAGCCAAGATATCGAGAACACTGAAGCTTTCTTT. The encoded protein is CASSQDIENTEAFF.

The genes are TRBV7-9 and TRBJ2-7; 7 bases are a match to TRBD1. In germline, CDR1 is SEHNR, CDR2 FQNEAQ (reference sequence). CDR3 size: 14 residues. V shed 1 base and J 4 bases; nucleotides not matched to a gene: 4. The DNA for the CDR3 is TGTGCCAGCAGCTTAGTAGGGGACAGTTACGAGCAGTACGTC. This codes for CASSLVGDSYEQYV.

This chain uses TRBV28 with TRBJ1-1, with a possible D match to TRBD1 (6 bases). The germline V gene encodes CDR1 MDHEN and CDR2 SYDVKM. The V gene lost 7 bases and the J gene lost 4 bases, with 22 bases spanning the gap. The CDR3 extends over 16 amino acids. CDR3 coding DNA: TGTGCCAGCAACTTTACGCCCTGGGGGGCCTCCACTGAAGCTTTCTTT. As protein: CASNFTPWGASTEAFF.

This clone is medium-sized within its sample. This chain connects TRBV2 to TRBJ2-7; possible D gene TRBD2, 6 bases. CDR1 is SNHLY, CDR2 FYNNEI, per germline. Trimming cost V 4 bases and J 2 bases, with 12 bases left between them. This CDR3 is built from 14 residues. CDR3: CASSVFAGTYEQYF. The CDR3 coding sequence is TGTGCCAGCAGTGTCTTTGCGGGGACCTACGAGCAGTACTTC.